These 32 T cell receptor beta chains were sequenced from one sample in a study of blood T cell repertoires in COVID-19. Libraries were prepared by immunoSEQ multiplex PCR; TCRdb keeps only in-frame clonotypes and omits some of them. The repertoire has about 290,000 clones, around four fifths of them found once; the top ten carry approximately 4.1%. The source material was peripheral blood. The receptors here all came from a woman aged 45 to 65 with active or convalescent COVID-19.

The CDR3 protein is CASSSTGMNYGYTF. The CDR3 nucleotides are TGCGCCAGCAGCTCGACAGGGATGAACTATGGCTACACCTTC. The chain combines TRBV5-1 with TRBJ1-2, with 7 bases fitting TRBD1. CDR1 is SGHRS, CDR2 YFSETQ, per germline. The CDR3 runs to 14 residues. V was pared by 3 bases and J by 2 bases, with 4 bases of the junction left unmatched.

This clone was observed a handful of times. The gene calls are TRBV6-5 and TRBJ1-2; no clear D gene. Germline V gene sequence: CDR1 MNHEY, CDR2 SVGAGI. CDR3 length: 13 amino acids. Deletions cut 5 bases from V and 4 bases from J, with 11 bases between. This CDR3 is CASSPGRAYGYTF. CDR3 in DNA: TGTGCCAGCAGTCCAGGTCGCGCCTATGGCTACACCTTC.

The CDR3 loop is CASSLVSNEQFF. In DNA, the CDR3 is TGTGCCAGCAGCTTGGTTTCGAATGAGCAGTTCTTC. The V and J genes are TRBV5-6 and TRBJ2-1; D uncertain. This CDR3 is 12 amino acids long. The germline CDR1 and CDR2 sequences are SGHDT and YYEEEE. V lost 0 bases and J lost 7, with 5 bases in between. Complete variable domain (other parts from reference TRBV5-6 and TRBJ2-1): DAGVTQSPTHLIKTRGQQVTLRCSPKSGHDTVSWYQQALGQGPQFIFQYYEEEERQRGNFPDRFSGHQFPNYSSELNVNALLLGDSALYLCASSLVSNEQFFGPGTRLTVL.

This chain links TRBV18 with TRBJ1-1; 11 bases are shared with TRBD1. Germline CDR1 reads KGHSH; CDR2 reads LQKENI. J gave up 3 bases and V 3 bases, and 0 bases lay outside the gene matches. CDR3 size: 14 residues. In DNA, the CDR3 is TGTGCCAGCTCACCGGACAGGGGGCACACTGAAGCTTTCTTT. This translates into CASSPDRGHTEAFF. The full variable domain, in which reference TRBV18 and TRBJ1-1 provide the parts outside the CDR3, is NAGVMQNPRHLVRRRGQEARLRCSPMKGHSHVYWYRQLPEEGLKFMVYLQKENIIDESGMPKERFSAEFPKEGPSILRIQQVVRGDSAAYFCASSPDRGHTEAFFGQGTRLTVV.

This clone has only a few counts. This sequence joins TRBV3-1 (or the pseudogene TRBV3-2) and TRBJ2-7, with D possibly being TRBD2 (5 bases). V was shortened by 7 bases and J by 3 bases, with 16 bases between the two germline ends. This CDR3 spans 14 amino acids. Germline V CDR1 and CDR2: LGHDT, YNNKEL (reference sequence). CDR3 coding DNA: TGTGCCAGCATCACTCCTCCCCGGGGCTACGAGCAGTACTTC. Translated: CASITPPRGYEQYF.

The chain carries TRBV24-1 and TRBJ1-6; tentative D call: TRBD1 (6 bases). The germline CDR1 and CDR2 sequences are KGHDR and SFDVKD. The CDR3 is 16 amino acids. Trimming left V 3 bases short and J 7 bases short, with 15 bases between. DNA for the CDR3: TGTGCCACCAGTGATCCCAAACAGGGTCGGAATTCACCCCTCCACTTT. This gives the protein CATSDPKQGRNSPLHF.

The CDR3 sequence is CASSLGGRYTSGANVLTF. The CDR3 nucleotides are TGTGCCAGCAGCTTGGGGGGGCGGTACACCTCTGGGGCCAACGTCCTGACTTTC. The rearrangement uses TRBV7-2 and TRBJ2-6, with a weak D call TRBD2 (7 bases). The CDR3 has 18 residues. Trimming left V 3 bases short and J 0 bases short, with 15 bases between. Germline values: CDR1 SGHTA, CDR2 FQGNSA.

The J gene is TRBJ2-1, the V gene TRBV11-2; TRBD1 might be the D (5 bases). This CDR3 spans 16 amino acids. Trimming pared 1 base from V and 0 bases from J, leaving 10 bases between. Germline loops: CDR1 SGHAT, CDR2 FQNNGV. The CDR3 loop is CASSLGRQSSYNEQFF. In DNA form, the CDR3 reads TGTGCCAGCAGCTTAGGCCGACAGAGCTCCTACAATGAGCAGTTCTTC.

The rearrangement joins TRBV7-9 to TRBJ2-3; 8 positions agree with TRBD2. Germline assignment: CDR1 SEHNR and CDR2 FQNEAQ (reference sequence). Germline trimming cut 4 bases from V and 6 bases from J; bases unmatched to any gene: 15. The CDR3 runs 17 residues. CDR3 residues: CASSSRNLAGPRDTQYF. CDR3 nucleotide sequence: TGTGCCAGCAGCTCCCGAAACCTAGCGGGTCCCAGGGATACGCAGTATTTT.

V usage is TRBV19 and J usage is TRBJ2-7; 14 bases agree with TRBD2. Trimming removed 3 bases from V and 1 base from J; junction bases left unmatched: 5. Germline V gene data show CDR1 as LNHDA and CDR2 as SQIVND (reference sequence). The CDR3 is 17 residues long. The CDR3 loop reads CASSIRLAGGPSYEQYF. The DNA of the CDR3 is TGTGCCAGTAGTATCCGACTAGCGGGAGGGCCGTCCTACGAGCAGTACTTC.

The chain has TRBV6-5 and TRBJ2-7, with D maybe TRBD2 (6 bases). The CDR3 length is 15 residues. Trimming took 0 bases from V and 6 from J, leaving 15 bases between them. CDR1 MNHEY and CDR2 SVGAGI come from the germline V gene. CDR3 protein: CASSYSGDLPGEQYF. The CDR3 coding sequence is TGTGCCAGCAGTTACTCGGGGGACTTACCAGGCGAGCAGTACTTC.

V is TRBV7-8 and J is TRBJ1-6; 7 positions match TRBD1. V trimming: 1 base; J trimming: 6 bases; junction bases outside the gene matches: 3. The CDR3 loop spans 15 amino acids. Germline CDR1 reads SGHVS; CDR2 reads FQNEAQ. The CDR3, as DNA: TGTGCCAGCAGCTTAGAGGGGGACAGTAATTCACCCCTCCACTTT. This translates into CASSLEGDSNSPLHF. Complete variable domain (other parts from reference TRBV7-8 and TRBJ1-6): GAGVSQSPRYKVAKRGQDVALRCDPISGHVSLFWYQQALGQGPEFLTYFQNEAQLDKSGLPSDRFFAERPEGSVSTLKIQRTQQEDSAVYLCASSLEGDSNSPLHFGNGTRLTVT.

J is TRBJ2-7 and V is TRBV9, with 7 bases fitting TRBD2. After removal of 3 bases from V and 2 bases from J, the junction contained 5 bases not matched to a gene. The CDR3 has 14 residues. CDR1 is SGDLS and CDR2 is YYNGEE in the germline V gene. CDR3 sequence (DNA): TGTGCCAGCAGCGATCGGGACTACCCCTACGAGCAGTACTTC. Translated, it gives CASSDRDYPYEQYF. The full variable domain, rest sourced from reference TRBV9 and TRBJ2-7, is DSGVTQTPKHLITATGQRVTLRCSPRSGDLSVYWYQQSLDQGLQFLIQYYNGEERAKGNILERFSAQQFPDLHSELNLSSLELGDSALYFCASSDRDYPYEQYFGPGTRLTVT.

The chain has TRBV25-1 and TRBJ2-5; tentatively, D is TRBD2 (5 bases). Germline V gene lookup returns CDR1 MGHDK and CDR2 SYGVNS. V lost 8 bases and J 5 bases, leaving 15 bases between the germline ends. The CDR3 consists of 13 residues. This CDR3 is CASGGPRVETQYF. CDR3 nucleotides: TGTGCCAGCGGTGGACCGAGGGTGGAGACCCAGTACTTC.

The chain links TRBV6-6 to TRBJ1-6; D perhaps matches TRBD1 (5 bases). CDR1 and CDR2 from the germline V gene are MNHNY and SVGAGI (reference sequence). The CDR3 sequence is 15 residues long. Trimming removed 4 bases from V and 7 bases from J, with 14 bases in between. CDR3 nucleotides: TGTGCCAGCAGTTTCGGGGGAGCCCAAAATTCACCCCTCCACTTT. Translated: CASSFGGAQNSPLHF.

The rearrangement joins TRBV7-2 to TRBJ2-2; 11 bases line up with TRBD2. Per the germline V gene, CDR1 is SGHTA and CDR2 is FQGNSA. J lost 6 bases, V lost 4 bases, and 4 bases had no gene match. The CDR3 loop spans 15 amino acids. The CDR3 spells CASSYSGRAAGELFF. The CDR3 DNA follows: TGTGCCAGCAGCTATAGCGGGAGGGCCGCCGGGGAGCTGTTTTTT. Filled out from reference TRBV7-2 and TRBJ2-2, the complete variable domain reads GAGVSQSPSNKVTEKGKDVELRCDPISGHTALYWYRQSLGQGLEFLIYFQGNSAPDKSGLPSDRFSAERTGGSVSTLTIQRTQQEDSAVYLCASSYSGRAAGELFFGEGSRLTVL.

This chain connects TRBV27 to TRBJ2-3; D perhaps matches TRBD2 (5 bases). CDR1 and CDR2 from the germline V gene are MNHEY and SMNVEV (reference sequence). V was clipped by 6 bases and J by 2 bases, with 12 bases between them. This CDR3 has 14 residues. CDR3 loop: CASSLGMLTDTQYF. CDR3 nucleotide sequence: TGTGCCAGCAGCCTCGGGATGCTCACAGATACGCAGTATTTT.

V gene TRBV2 combines with J gene TRBJ1-1; TRBD1 matches 8 bases. Germline-derived CDR1 and CDR2 are SNHLY and FYNNEI. V was pared by 6 bases and J by 4 bases, with 7 bases of the junction left unmatched. The CDR3 has 14 residues. The CDR3 here is CASRLTGASTEAFF. CDR3 bases: TGTGCCAGCAGACTGACAGGGGCATCCACTGAAGCTTTCTTT. Full variable domain (outside the CDR3, taken from reference TRBV2 and TRBJ1-1): EPEVTQTPSHQVTQMGQEVILRCVPISNHLYFYWYRQILGQKVEFLVSFYNNEISEKSEIFDDQFSVERPDGSNFTLKIRSTKLEDSAMYFCASRLTGASTEAFFGQGTRLTVV.

This clone occurred a few times. This chain joins TRBV30 and TRBJ2-7, with D possibly TRBD1 on 5 matching bases. The germline V and J ends were trimmed by 0 bases and 2 bases, with 17 bases remaining between them. This CDR3 is built from 16 residues. Germline values: CDR1 GTSNPN, CDR2 SVGIG (reference sequence). As DNA, the CDR3 is TGTGCCTGGAGTGTACGTCTTCAGGGTAGAACCTACGAGCAGTACTTC. This gives the protein CAWSVRLQGRTYEQYF.

The chain has TRBV21-1 and TRBJ1-3; the table's TRBD1 call for D was not verified on the DNA. TRBV21-1 is given as a pseudogene. This CDR3 contains 15 residues. Here the CDR3 reads CAIRDKTPRGNTIYF. For the CDR3, the DNA is TGTGCCATCAGGGACAAAACCCCCCGCGGAAACACCATATATTTT.

This clone was detected once. The chain links TRBV7-8 to TRBJ1-4; possibly TRBD1 for D (5 bases). V was clipped by 5 bases and J by 4 bases, with 14 bases between them. The length of the CDR3 is 15 residues. Per germline, CDR1 SGHVS and CDR2 FQNEAQ. The CDR3 loop is CASSPIRGINEKLFF. The CDR3 DNA sequence: TGTGCCAGCAGCCCCATTAGGGGAATTAATGAAAAACTGTTTTTT.

This clone was seen many times. The chain carries TRBV24-1 and TRBJ1-1; 8 bases match TRBD1. The CDR3 extends over 13 amino acids. V was clipped by 4 bases and J by 5 bases; unmatched bases: 2. Germline-derived CDR1 and CDR2 are KGHDR and SFDVKD. DNA of the CDR3: TGTGCCACCAGTGAGAGACAGGGGACTGAAGCTTTCTTT. Translated: CATSERQGTEAFF.

The count of this clone is one. The chain combines TRBV7-2 with TRBJ2-7, with TRBD2 as a possible D gene (5 bases). Trimming cost V 5 bases and J 3 bases, with 11 bases left between them. This CDR3 has 13 amino acids. Per the germline V gene, CDR1 is SGHTA and CDR2 is FQGNSA. The CDR3 here is CASSISSGYEQYF. DNA of the CDR3: TGTGCCAGCAGCATATCGAGCGGCTACGAGCAGTACTTC.

The chain joins TRBV9 to TRBJ1-1, with D unclear. The CDR3 sequence is 13 residues long. Germline CDR1 and CDR2: SGDLS and YYNGEE. V lost 0 bases, J lost 1 base, and 4 bases lay in between. The CDR3 DNA is TGTGCCAGCAGCGTAGGAGCGAACACTGAAGCTTTCTTT. Translation: CASSVGANTEAFF.

The V gene is TRBV6-5, the J gene TRBJ2-7; 9 bases are a match to TRBD1. From germline, CDR1 is MNHEY and CDR2 SVGAGI. The CDR3 sequence is 15 residues long. V gave up 10 bases and J gave up 3 bases; unmatched junction bases: 13. The CDR3 sequence is CATRPGTGSYYEQYF. The CDR3 nucleotides are TGTGCCACCAGACCAGGGACAGGGTCGTACTACGAGCAGTACTTC.

The chain joins TRBV29-1 to TRBJ2-1; 15 bases align to TRBD2. The J segment lost 3 bases and the V segment lost 5 bases, leaving 5 bases of the junction unmatched. The CDR3 loop spans 16 amino acids. CDR1 is SQVTM and CDR2 is ANQGSEA in the germline V gene. The CDR3 sequence: CSVLGLAGGLYNEQFF. The CDR3 DNA reads as TGCAGCGTTCTGGGACTAGCGGGAGGACTCTACAATGAGCAGTTCTTC.

This rearrangement joins TRBV4-2 to TRBJ1-2; D may be TRBD1 (5 bases). The ends were cut back, 1 base at V and 0 bases at J, with 9 bases in the middle. CDR1 and CDR2 from the germline V gene are LGHNA and YNFKEQ. This CDR3 is built from 15 residues. The CDR3 nucleotides are TGTGCCAGCAGCCAAGTTTCAGGGACTAACTATGGCTACACCTTC. Protein: CASSQVSGTNYGYTF.

The J gene is TRBJ2-7, the V gene TRBV4-2; 7 nucleotides line up with TRBD2. Per the germline V gene, CDR1 is LGHNA and CDR2 is YNFKEQ. CDR3 length: 15 residues. The J segment lost 0 bases and the V segment lost 3 bases, leaving 5 bases of the junction unmatched. Here the CDR3 reads CASSHQGRASYEQYF. The CDR3 coding sequence is TGTGCCAGCAGCCACCAAGGGAGGGCCTCCTACGAGCAGTACTTC.

There are a few counts of this clone. The V gene is TRBV7-9, the J gene TRBJ2-6, with a weak D call TRBD2 (6 bases). The CDR3 has 18 residues. Germline values: CDR1 SEHNR, CDR2 FQNEAQ (reference sequence). With 2 bases removed from V and 1 base from J, the gap between germline ends came to 15 bases. The CDR3, as DNA: TGTGCCAGCAGCTTAATGGGACTCCTTGCTTCTGGGGCCAACGTCCTGACTTTC. This translates into CASSLMGLLASGANVLTF. Variable domain in full (rest from reference TRBV7-9 and TRBJ2-6): DTGVSQNPRHKITKRGQNVTFRCDPISEHNRLYWYRQTLGQGPEFLTYFQNEAQLEKSRLLSDRFSAERPKGSFSTLEIQRTEQGDSAMYLCASSLMGLLASGANVLTFGAGSRLTVL.

V is TRBV27 and J is TRBJ1-2; D ambiguous. Looked up from germline, CDR1 is MNHEY and CDR2 is SMNVEV (reference sequence). V was trimmed by 5 bases and J by 4 bases, leaving 17 bases between them. The CDR3 has 15 residues. CDR3 sequence (DNA): TGTGCCAGCAGTCTAGCCTCTGGACCGACCTATGGCTACACCTTC. Translating gives CASSLASGPTYGYTF.

The V gene is TRBV2, the J gene TRBJ1-2, with 8 bases aligning to TRBD1. J lost 8 bases, V lost 6 bases, and 11 bases had no gene match. The CDR3 totals 14 residues. Germline lookup yields CDR1 SNHLY and CDR2 FYNNEI. Here the CDR3 reads CASSVDREAGGYTF. The CDR3 nucleotides are TGTGCCAGCAGCGTGGACAGGGAAGCAGGAGGCTACACCTTC. The full variable domain, in which reference TRBV2 and TRBJ1-2 provide the parts outside the CDR3, is EPEVTQTPSHQVTQMGQEVILRCVPISNHLYFYWYRQILGQKVEFLVSFYNNEISEKSEIFDDQFSVERPDGSNFTLKIRSTKLEDSAMYFCASSVDREAGGYTFGSGTRLTVV.

V gene TRBV5-1 combines with J gene TRBJ1-6, with 8 bases aligning to TRBD1. CDR1 is SGHRS, CDR2 YFSETQ, per germline. The V segment lost 4 bases and the J segment 8 bases; nucleotides outside the gene matches: 11. The CDR3 spans 16 residues. The CDR3 loop reads CASSPGAGGFDSPLHF. CDR3 nucleotide sequence: TGCGCCAGCAGCCCCGGGGCAGGGGGCTTTGATTCACCCCTCCACTTT. Using reference TRBV5-1 and TRBJ1-6 for the parts outside the CDR3, the full variable domain is KAGVTQTPRYLIKTRGQQVTLSCSPISGHRSVSWYQQTPGQGLQFLFEYFSETQRNKGNFPGRFSGRQFSNSRSEMNVSTLELGDSALYLCASSPGAGGFDSPLHFGNGTRLTVT.